Shown below are 15 T cell receptor beta chains from a single sample sequenced in a study of radiation and T cells in renal cell carcinoma. Time point noted: blood 4 weeks post-SBRT, at nephrectomy. The treatment: 15 Gy SBRT to primary tumor, nephrectomy 4 weeks later. The assay was immunoSEQ multiplex PCR, and TCRdb's table has in-frame clones only and misses some. This table has about 90,000 clones, about 79% appearing once. The source material was blood, sampled from a patient whose treatment included radiotherapy and nephrectomy. These receptors all stem from a man aged 55 to 70 with renal cell carcinoma.

V usage is TRBV9 and J usage is TRBJ2-5; TRBD2 is a possible D gene (5 bases). The J call may be incorrect, as the DNA end agrees better with TRBJ2-7. Germline CDR1 reads SGDLS; CDR2 reads YYNGEE. This CDR3 has 13 amino acids. The CDR3 here is CASSVVEGYEQYF. The CDR3 DNA sequence: TGTGCCAGCAGCGTAGTCGAGGGTTACGAGCAGTACTTC.

The chain combines TRBV27 with TRBJ2-7; the D gene is possibly TRBD1 (6 bases). Germline lookup yields CDR1 MNHEY and CDR2 SMNVEV (reference sequence). The CDR3 is 14 residues long. The V and J ends lost 3 bases and 4 bases respectively, with 13 bases between them. DNA of the CDR3: TGTGCCAGCAGTTTGGCCAGGGGTGGTTACGAGCAGTACTTC. It yields the protein CASSLARGGYEQYF.

V is TRBV14 and J is TRBJ2-1; D is undetermined. The germline CDR1 and CDR2 sequences are SGHDN and FVKESK. The CDR3 length is 15 residues. V lost 1 base, J lost 2 bases, and 9 bases lay in between. CDR3 in amino acids: CASSQAPLAYNEQFF. CDR3 coding DNA: TGTGCCAGCAGCCAAGCCCCCCTCGCCTACAATGAGCAGTTCTTC.

This chain joins TRBV27 and TRBJ1-1; TRBD1 might be the D (6 bases). CDR1 is MNHEY and CDR2 is SMNVEV in the germline V gene (reference sequence). The CDR3 sequence is 15 residues long. V lost 2 bases and J 5 bases, leaving 15 bases between the germline ends. CDR3 in amino acids: CASSLGTRGYTEAFF. The CDR3, as DNA: TGTGCCAGCAGTTTAGGGACAAGAGGGTATACTGAAGCTTTCTTT.

V is TRBV9 and J is TRBJ2-3; D possibly matches TRBD1 or TRBD2 (7 bases each). The CDR3 runs 17 residues. V was shortened by 5 bases and J by 1 base, with 20 bases between the two germline ends. The germline V gene has CDR1 SGDLS and CDR2 YYNGEE. The CDR3 region is CASSALGGDSGTDTQYF. The CDR3 region has the DNA TGTGCCAGCAGTGCCCTAGGGGGGGACAGCGGCACAGATACGCAGTATTTT.

This CDR3 reads CASSLGRDRAVVTGGNEQFF. CDR3 sequence (DNA): TGCGCCAGCAGCTTGGGCCGGGACAGGGCTGTCGTTACCGGAGGGAATGAGCAGTTCTTC. The chain is built from TRBV5-1 and TRBJ2-1; TRBD1 aligns across 9 bases. This CDR3 has 20 amino acids. Germline lookup yields CDR1 SGHRS and CDR2 YFSETQ. The V segment lost 0 bases and the J segment 7 bases; nucleotides outside the gene matches: 20.

This clone was detected only a few times. The rearrangement links TRBV5-1 to TRBJ1-2, with 8 bases lining up with TRBD1. CDR1 is SGHRS, CDR2 YFSETQ, per germline. V dropped 4 bases and J dropped 8; count of bases not matched to a gene: 13. The CDR3 consists of 15 residues. The CDR3 nucleotides are TGCGCCAGCAGCCCCCCAGGGGGCGAGGGGCGAGGCTACACCTTC. Translated, it gives CASSPPGGEGRGYTF.

The chain combines TRBV7-9 with TRBJ2-2, with 7 positions matching TRBD1. This CDR3 has 17 residues. V trimming: 2 bases; J trimming: 4 bases; junction bases outside the gene matches: 10. The germline gives CDR1 SEHNR, CDR2 FQNEAQ (reference sequence). CDR3 nucleotides: TGTGCCAGCAGCTTATTCGTGGGGCAGGGGGTCACCGGGGAGCTGTTTTTT. It translates to CASSLFVGQGVTGELFF.

The genes are TRBV6-5 and TRBJ2-7; 8 bases agree with TRBD1. CDR1 is MNHEY and CDR2 is SVGAGI in the germline V gene. The CDR3 is 14 residues long. V lost 5 bases and J lost 3; bases outside the gene matches: 6. This CDR3 is CASSPTDRGYEQYF. The CDR3 DNA is TGTGCCAGCAGTCCAACCGACAGGGGCTACGAGCAGTACTTC.

The J gene is TRBJ2-2, the V gene TRBV27, with 7 bases fitting TRBD2. The junction had 26 bases not matched to a gene; V was cut back by 5 bases and J by 2 bases. The germline CDR1 and CDR2 sequences are MNHEY and SMNVEV (reference sequence). CDR3 size: 22 residues. The DNA for the CDR3 is TGTGCCAGCAGTCCCGTACCGGCAACGGGAGGCCTACCGTCCTATAACACCGGGGAGCTGTTTTTT. Translated: CASSPVPATGGLPSYNTGELFF.

The rearrangement uses TRBV19 and TRBJ2-7; D call uncertain. V was shortened by 5 bases and J by 4 bases, with 18 bases between the two germline ends. Germline CDR1 LNHDA, CDR2 SQIVND (reference sequence). CDR3 size: 15 residues. The CDR3 spells CASSPSHGPGYEQYF. CDR3 coding DNA: TGTGCCAGTAGTCCATCCCACGGGCCCGGGTACGAGCAGTACTTC.

This chain connects TRBV7-6 to TRBJ2-7; no clear D. The CDR3 extends over 14 amino acids. Trimming pared 1 base from V and 0 bases from J, leaving 7 bases between. CDR1 SGHVS and CDR2 FNYEAQ come from the germline V gene. The CDR3 loop reads CASSLGVASYEQYF. In DNA, the CDR3 is TGTGCCAGCAGCTTAGGAGTAGCCTCCTACGAGCAGTACTTC.

This clone was found once. The rearrangement uses TRBV29-1 and TRBJ2-7; 14 nucleotides line up with TRBD2. This CDR3 comprises 17 residues. Germline CDR1 is SQVTM and CDR2 is ANQGSEA. J gave up 3 bases and V 6 bases, and 13 bases lay outside the gene matches. The CDR3 is CSVASPGLAGENYEQYF. The CDR3 DNA is TGCAGCGTAGCTTCTCCGGGACTAGCGGGAGAGAACTACGAGCAGTACTTC.

This clone has only a few counts. The CDR3 spells CASRKGDTEAFF. DNA for the CDR3: TGTGCCAGCAGAAAAGGGGACACTGAAGCTTTCTTT. The chain recombines TRBV6-6 with TRBJ1-1, with a weak D call TRBD1 (5 bases). Trimming took 6 bases from V and 3 from J, leaving 8 bases between them. Germline values: CDR1 MNHNY, CDR2 SVGAGI (reference sequence). The CDR3 totals 12 residues.

This sequence joins TRBV5-1 and TRBJ2-7; 11 bases align to TRBD1. The length of the CDR3 is 18 residues. Germline values: CDR1 SGHRS, CDR2 YFSETQ. The V gene end was trimmed by 5 bases and the J gene end by 1 base; junction bases not matched to a gene: 14. The CDR3 DNA follows: TGCGCCAGCAGGAGGACAGGGGGCGTGCGGGAGCGGTCCTACGAGCAGTACTTC. Its translation is CASRRTGGVRERSYEQYF.